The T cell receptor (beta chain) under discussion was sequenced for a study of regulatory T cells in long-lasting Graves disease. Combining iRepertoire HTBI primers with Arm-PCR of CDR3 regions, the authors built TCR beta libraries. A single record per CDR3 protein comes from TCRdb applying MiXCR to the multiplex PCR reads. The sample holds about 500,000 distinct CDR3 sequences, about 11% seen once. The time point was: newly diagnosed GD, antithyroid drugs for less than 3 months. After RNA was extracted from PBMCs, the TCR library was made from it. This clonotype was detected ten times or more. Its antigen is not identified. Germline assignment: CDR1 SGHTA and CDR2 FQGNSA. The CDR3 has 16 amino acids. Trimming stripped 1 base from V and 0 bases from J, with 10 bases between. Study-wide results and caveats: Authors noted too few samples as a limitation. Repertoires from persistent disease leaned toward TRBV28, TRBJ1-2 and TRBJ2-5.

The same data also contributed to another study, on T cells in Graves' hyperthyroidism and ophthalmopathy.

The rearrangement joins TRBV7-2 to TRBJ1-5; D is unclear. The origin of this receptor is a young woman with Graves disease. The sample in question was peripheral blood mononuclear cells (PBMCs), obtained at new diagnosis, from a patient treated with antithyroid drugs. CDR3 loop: CASSLGPANSNQPQHF. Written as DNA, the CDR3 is TGTGCCAGCAGCTTAGGACCAGCAAATAGCAATCAGCCCCAGCATTTT.